This TCR beta chain was documented in a study of T cells in Graves' hyperthyroidism and ophthalmopathy. This clonotype appeared a few times. Researchers amplified the TCR beta CDR3 regions from RNA transcripts. Carried out on the TCR CDR3, a first-round RT-PCR used the HTBI primer set. One entry per CDR3 protein results from TCRdb running MiXCR on the multiplex PCR reads. This sample has fewer than 450,000 distinct CDR3 sequences, with less than 20% found just once. The CDR3 runs to 16 residues. Trimming removed 4 bases at V and 0 bases at J, with 15 bases between. In germline, CDR1 is MNHEY, CDR2 SMNVEV (reference sequence).

The sequence was collected from a man between 18 and 35 years old with Graves' ophthalmopathy. Sequencing was carried out using blood. The chain carries TRBV27 and TRBJ1-2; possible D gene TRBD1, 6 bases. CDR3 protein: CASSYTGLEANYGYTF. CDR3 sequence (DNA): TGTGCCAGCAGTTATACAGGGCTCGAAGCTAACTATGGCTACACCTTC.